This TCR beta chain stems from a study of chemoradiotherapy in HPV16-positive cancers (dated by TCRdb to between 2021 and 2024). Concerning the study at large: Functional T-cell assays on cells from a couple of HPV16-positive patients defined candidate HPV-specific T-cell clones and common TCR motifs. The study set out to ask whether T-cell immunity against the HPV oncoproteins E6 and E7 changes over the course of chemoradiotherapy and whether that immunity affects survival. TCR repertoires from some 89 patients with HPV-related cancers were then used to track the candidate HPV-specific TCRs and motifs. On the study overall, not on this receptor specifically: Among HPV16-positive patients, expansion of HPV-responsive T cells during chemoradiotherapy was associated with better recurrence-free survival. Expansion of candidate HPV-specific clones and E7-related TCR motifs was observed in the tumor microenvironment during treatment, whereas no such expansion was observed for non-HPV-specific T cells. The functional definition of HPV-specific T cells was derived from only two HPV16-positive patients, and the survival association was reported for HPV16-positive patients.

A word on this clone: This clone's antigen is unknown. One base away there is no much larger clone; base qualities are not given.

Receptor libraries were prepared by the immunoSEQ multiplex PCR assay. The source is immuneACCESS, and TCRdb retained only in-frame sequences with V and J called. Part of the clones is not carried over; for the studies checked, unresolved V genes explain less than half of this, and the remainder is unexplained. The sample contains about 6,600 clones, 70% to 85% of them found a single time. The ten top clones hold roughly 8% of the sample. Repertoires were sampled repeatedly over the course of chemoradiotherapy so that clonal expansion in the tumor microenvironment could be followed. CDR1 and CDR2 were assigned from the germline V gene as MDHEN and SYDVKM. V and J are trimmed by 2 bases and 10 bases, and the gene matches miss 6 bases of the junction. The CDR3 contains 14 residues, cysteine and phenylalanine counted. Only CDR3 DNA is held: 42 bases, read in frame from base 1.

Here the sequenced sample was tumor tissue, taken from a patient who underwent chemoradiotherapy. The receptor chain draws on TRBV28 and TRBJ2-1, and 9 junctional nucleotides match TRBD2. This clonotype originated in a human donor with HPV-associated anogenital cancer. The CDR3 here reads CASSLQTSGGEQFF. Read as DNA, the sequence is TGTGCCAGCAGTTTACAGACTAGCGGTGGAGAGCAGTTCTTC.